The 22 T cell receptor beta chains listed next were all sequenced from one sample in a study of cytomegalovirus exposure and HLA in healthy donors. Vbeta (60) and Jbeta (13) primers were used in the PCR. TCRdb's table, derived via immunoSEQ multiplex PCR, lists solely in-frame clones and lacks some. Of about 180,000 clones detected, 70% to 80% appear once; the ten largest clones hold 3.7%. Source material: PBMCs. These receptor sequences come from a woman aged 60-70 years in good health and CMV-seropositive.

In the case of this clone: This is likely an artifact of a read error, given a far larger clone one base away. The CDR3 DNA reads as TGCGCCTGCAGCCAAACGGCGGCTCGAATAAGCGAAAAGTGGACAGGGGAAGCGGCCCTCCACTTT. This codes for CACSQTAARISEKWTGEAALHF. The chain links TRBV4-3 to TRBJ1-6; 9 bases agree with TRBD1. CDR3 size: 22 residues. CDR1 is LGHNA and CDR2 is YSLEER in the germline V gene.

In its sample, this clone was seen a few times. The rearrangement uses TRBV14 and TRBJ2-1; TRBD2 matches at 13 bases. This CDR3 has 16 residues. The trim removed 4 bases at V and 4 bases at J, leaving 4 bases unmatched. Looked up from germline, CDR1 is SGHDN and CDR2 is FVKESK. The CDR3 loop is CASSRLAGGGYNEQFF. As DNA, the CDR3 is TGTGCCAGCAGCCGACTAGCGGGGGGAGGGTACAATGAGCAGTTCTTC.

The chain couples TRBV18 to TRBJ2-7, with 10 positions matching TRBD1. Looked up from germline, CDR1 is KGHSH and CDR2 is LQKENI. The CDR3 runs 16 residues. With 3 bases clipped from V and 3 bases from J, the junction kept 8 bases outside the gene matches. CDR3 region: CASSPVATGGGYEQYF. The DNA of the CDR3 is TGTGCCAGCTCACCTGTGGCGACAGGGGGCGGCTACGAGCAGTACTTC.

This chain links TRBV11-2 with TRBJ2-7, with D perhaps TRBD2 (6 bases). CDR3 length: 13 residues. Between the trimmed V and J ends, which lost 3 bases and 6 bases, there was a span of 12 bases. CDR1 and CDR2 from the germline V gene are SGHAT and FQNNGV. CDR3 in DNA: TGTGCCAGCAGCTTTCCCGGAGGGCTCGAGCAGTACTTC. Translation: CASSFPGGLEQYF.

The chain uses TRBV6-5 and TRBJ2-7; 13 nucleotides agree with TRBD2. Germline assignment: CDR1 MNHEY and CDR2 SVGAGI. The CDR3 covers 15 residues. Trimming at V came to 4 bases and at J to 7 bases, leaving 7 bases not matched to a gene. In nucleotides, the CDR3 is TGTGCCAGCAGTTCCCCCGGGACTAGCGGGATTGAGCAGTACTTC. Translation: CASSSPGTSGIEQYF.

V usage is TRBV7-3 and J usage is TRBJ2-1; 9 positions agree with TRBD1. V lost 6 bases to trimming and J lost 4 bases; unmatched junction nucleotides: 4. Germline V gene lookup returns CDR1 SGHTA and CDR2 FQGTGA. The CDR3 sequence is 14 residues long. CDR3 sequence: CASSNGQGYNEQFF. DNA of the CDR3: TGTGCCAGCAGTAACGGACAGGGGTACAATGAGCAGTTCTTC.

The chain employs TRBV27 and TRBJ1-1; weak D call: TRBD1 (6 bases). This CDR3 region has 14 residues. Germline loops: CDR1 MNHEY, CDR2 SMNVEV (reference sequence). Trimming removed 10 bases at V and 4 bases at J, with 19 bases between. The CDR3 loop reads CATKGSQGPTEAFF. The DNA for the CDR3 is TGTGCCACCAAGGGTTCACAGGGTCCCACTGAAGCTTTCTTT.

This rearrangement joins TRBV19 to TRBJ2-2; 8 nucleotides match TRBD1. CDR3 length: 16 residues. J lost 6 bases, V lost 7 bases, and 13 bases had no gene match. Germline lookup yields CDR1 LNHDA and CDR2 SQIVND (reference sequence). CDR3 DNA: TGTGCCAGTACCGCCGGGACAGGAGGGGCGGCCGGGGAGCTGTTTTTT. This translates into CASTAGTGGAAGELFF.

This clone was detected only once. The chain joins TRBV27 to TRBJ1-1; the D gene is possibly TRBD1 (6 bases). Germline CDR1 MNHEY, CDR2 SMNVEV (reference sequence). The CDR3 covers 14 residues. The V end lost 7 bases, the J end lost 7 bases, and 19 bases lay between the germline ends. For the CDR3, the DNA is TGTGCCAGCACTAAAGAAGGGGGGGCGGGTGAAGCTTTCTTT. Translating gives CASTKEGGAGEAFF.

The chain joins TRBV2 to TRBJ2-2; 7 bases agree with TRBD1. The CDR3 totals 15 residues. The J segment lost 3 bases and the V segment lost 6 bases, leaving 7 bases of the junction unmatched. Per germline, CDR1 SNHLY and CDR2 FYNNEI. The CDR3 nucleotides are TGTGCCAGCAGAGGTTCCACAGGGGACACCGGGGAGCTGTTTTTT. As protein: CASRGSTGDTGELFF.

The V gene is TRBV25-1, the J gene TRBJ2-3, with 8 bases aligning to TRBD2. CDR1 and CDR2 (germline): MGHDK, SYGVNS. Trimming removed 0 bases from V and 2 bases from J; junction bases left unmatched: 7. The CDR3 loop spans 17 amino acids. The CDR3 DNA reads as TGTGCCAGCAGTGAATATAGCCCACTAGCGGCCACAGATACGCAGTATTTT. Protein product: CASSEYSPLAATDTQYF.

The chain uses TRBV19 and TRBJ1-2; the match to TRBD1 covers 8 bases. The germline V gene has CDR1 LNHDA and CDR2 SQIVND (reference sequence). The CDR3 contains 18 residues. J lost 8 bases, V lost 5 bases, and 22 bases had no gene match. For the CDR3, the DNA is TGTGCCAGTAGTGGACTCTCGGGACAGGCCCCTAGTAAGTCGGGCTACACCTTC. Translation gives CASSGLSGQAPSKSGYTF.

J is TRBJ2-3 and V is TRBV9, with 8 bases that match TRBD1. Germline loops: CDR1 SGDLS, CDR2 YYNGEE. After removal of 2 bases from V and 4 bases from J, the junction contained 3 bases not matched to a gene. The CDR3 runs to 14 residues. CDR3 DNA sequence: TGTGCCAGCAGCGTCGAACAGGGGGCAGATACGCAGTATTTT. Its translation: CASSVEQGADTQYF.

This clone was found once. The chain links TRBV29-1 to TRBJ1-1, with D unresolved. Germline CDR1 SQVTM, CDR2 ANQGSEA. Deletions cut 0 bases from V and 0 bases from J, with 5 bases between. This CDR3 region has 13 residues. CDR3 residues: CSVEDQVNTEAFF. CDR3 DNA: TGCAGCGTTGAAGATCAGGTGAACACTGAAGCTTTCTTT.

In its sample, this clone was seen a few times. The genes are TRBV11-2 and TRBJ2-7, with a weak D call TRBD2 (5 bases). Germline values: CDR1 SGHAT, CDR2 FQNNGV. The CDR3 sequence is 12 residues long. The ends were cut back, 5 bases at V and 3 bases at J, with 8 bases in the middle. The CDR3 sequence: CASSPTSYEQYF. In DNA, the CDR3 is TGTGCCAGCAGCCCTACTAGCTACGAGCAGTACTTC.

This chain joins TRBV4-3 and TRBJ2-7; D is uncertain. The germline V gene has CDR1 LGHNA and CDR2 YSLEER. The CDR3 has 13 amino acids. Trimming left V 0 bases short and J 6 bases short, with 9 bases between. CDR3 nucleotides: TGCGCCAGCAGCCAAGAAACTGCATTCGAGCAGTACTTC. Translating it yields CASSQETAFEQYF.

This clone was counted once. This sequence joins TRBV29-1 and TRBJ2-1; 15 nucleotides agree with TRBD2. The CDR3 runs 14 residues. The germline gives CDR1 SQVTM, CDR2 ANQGSEA. V lost 6 bases, J lost 10 bases, and 7 bases stayed unmatched. In DNA, the CDR3 is TGCAGCGTAGCAGTGGGACTAGCGGGAGGCGAGCAGTTCTTC. Protein sequence: CSVAVGLAGGEQFF.

This clone showed up just a few times. This chain links TRBV4-2 with TRBJ1-2; 9 bases fit TRBD1. The CDR3 extends over 15 amino acids. CDR1 LGHNA and CDR2 YNFKEQ come from the germline V gene. V lost 1 base, J lost 5 bases, and 5 bases stayed unmatched. As DNA, the CDR3 is TGTGCCAGCAGCCAAGGGGACAGGGCCCTATATGGCTACACCTTC. It is translated as CASSQGDRALYGYTF.

The chain is built from TRBV7-9 and TRBJ1-1, with TRBD1 matching over 7 bases. Germline V gene data show CDR1 as SEHNR and CDR2 as FQNEAQ (reference sequence). This CDR3 has 13 amino acids. Losses at the gene ends were 10 bases for V and 3 bases for J; bases not matched to a gene: 8. The CDR3 DNA is TGTGCCACCGAAGCAACAGGGGACACTGAAGCTTTCTTT. Amino acids: CATEATGDTEAFF. The whole variable domain, filled in from reference TRBV7-9 and TRBJ1-1, reads DTGVSQNPRHKITKRGQNVTFRCDPISEHNRLYWYRQTLGQGPEFLTYFQNEAQLEKSRLLSDRFSAERPKGSFSTLEIQRTEQGDSAMYLCATEATGDTEAFFGQGTRLTVV.

This chain links TRBV5-5 with TRBJ1-1; the match to TRBD1 covers 8 bases. Trimming cost V 0 bases and J 7 bases; bases outside gene matches: 2. Germline values: CDR1 SGHKS, CDR2 YYEKEE (reference sequence). The CDR3 has 13 amino acids. The CDR3 DNA follows: TGTGCCAGCAGCTTGGGACAGGGGATTGAAGCTTTCTTT. Its translation is CASSLGQGIEAFF.

Notes on this clone: Sequence at one end of the junction differs from germline and may be a read error. The chain links TRBV7-8 to TRBJ2-4, with a weak D call TRBD1 (6 bases). The CDR3 is 14 amino acids. Germline V gives CDR1 SGHVS, CDR2 FQNEAQ. As DNA, the CDR3 is TGTGCCAGCAGAACCCAAGGGGGTGACAACAGTCAGTACTTC. It codes for CASRTQGGDNSQYF. Drawing the rest from reference TRBV7-8 and TRBJ2-4, the complete variable domain is GAGVSQSPRYKVAKRGQDVALRCDPISGHVSLFWYQQALGQGPEFLTYFQNEAQLDKSGLPSDRFFAERPEGSVSTLKIQRTQQEDSAVYLCASRTQGGDNSQYFGAGTRLSVL.

The rearrangement uses TRBV29-1 and TRBJ2-7; 11 bases line up with TRBD2. The V gene's germline CDR1 is SQVTM and CDR2 ANQGSEA. The CDR3 runs 14 residues. J lost 2 bases, V lost 0 bases, and 0 bases had no gene match. CDR3 residues: CSVEETSGTYEQYF. The DNA for the CDR3 is TGCAGCGTTGAAGAGACTAGCGGGACCTACGAGCAGTACTTC.